This T cell receptor (beta chain) was sequenced in a study of T cell responses to AZD1222 COVID-19 vaccine. About the study: Pooling was applied to second doses at about 4 or about 12 weeks. Overall study results and limits: Clonal diversity was possibly underestimated, and the donors were mostly white British, with more females.

Germline CDR1 and CDR2: SNHLY and FYNNEI. Between the trimmed V and J ends, which lost 5 bases and 7 bases, there was a span of 9 bases. CDR3 length equals 12 residues. TCRdb keeps only in-frame clones here, not all; method: immunoSEQ multiplex PCR. The table has roughly 120,000 clones, about 91% seen once. With regard to this clone: Its specificity is not known.

The material was peripheral blood, obtained on day 0 of AZD1222 vaccination. The receptor's source is an adult in good health. The rearrangement joins TRBV2 to TRBJ1-5; D unresolved. The CDR3 region is CASSPDLQPQHF. The CDR3 coding sequence is TGTGCCAGCAGTCCGGACTTACAGCCCCAGCATTTT.